The entry that follows covers one T cell receptor (beta chain) sequence. Its antigen remains unknown. The sample is drawn from a study of CD8 T cells in Susac syndrome. Study-wide results and caveats: That the number of individuals in its TCR sequencing and HLA analysis was relatively small was acknowledged by the study.

The CDR3 contains 12 residues. V gave up 5 bases and J gave up 8 bases, with 12 bases separating them. Per germline, CDR1 SGHTA and CDR2 FQGNSA. The authors carried out high-throughput sequencing of TCR beta. They applied it to CD8+ and CD4+ T cells obtained from blood. Negative magnetic isolation gave CD8+ and CD4+ cells; FACS enriched CD8+ TEMRA. The RNA input was about 0.5 to 1 ug, and it was reverse transcribed with random hexamers. Amplification of TCR beta CDR3 was carried out by immunoSEQ multiplex PCR, which covered 54 Vbeta and 13 Jbeta segments. Each CDR3 protein is one row after TCRdb ran MiXCR on the immunoSEQ multiplex PCR reads. The sample lists some 260,000 distinct CDR3 sequences; 70% to 90% were seen once.

The origin of this receptor is a human donor with multiple sclerosis. The sequencing sample was made of CD8+ T cells from PBMCs. The chain couples TRBV7-2 to TRBJ1-2; D is uncertain. This chain's CDR3 is CASSVSREGYTF. The CDR3 DNA sequence: TGTGCCAGCAGCGTTAGTAGGGAAGGCTACACCTTC.